A single T cell receptor beta chain is shown here with its context. V was trimmed by 4 bases and J by 2 bases, leaving 25 bases between them. The CDR3 spans 18 residues. Germline V gives CDR1 SGHRS, CDR2 YFSETQ. This specimen comes from a study of blood T cell repertoires in COVID-19. Study information: Collection of acute and convalescent COVID-19 samples took place in the United States, Italy and Spain. PBMCs, B-cell-depleted T cells, or T cells provided the cDNA or gDNA that made up the material.

In the original workflow: Estimation of nucleated cell counts was performed using reference gene primer amplification. Sequencing was performed with immunoSEQ multiplex PCR; in TCRdb, only in-frame clones are kept and a portion is missing. V and J calls and clone size are given by that table; D and trimming were obtained from the DNA. The repertoire has approximately 110,000 clones, about 82% of them found once; the top ten carry roughly 5.4%. Source material: peripheral blood. The chain combines TRBV5-1 with TRBJ2-7; a weak D match, TRBD1 (5 bases). This sequence was found in a human donor in a cohort sampled during active COVID-19. The CDR3: CASSVTARGVSSTYEQYF. In DNA form, the CDR3 reads TGCGCCAGCAGCGTGACAGCCCGTGGGGTCTCGTCAACCTACGAGCAGTACTTC.